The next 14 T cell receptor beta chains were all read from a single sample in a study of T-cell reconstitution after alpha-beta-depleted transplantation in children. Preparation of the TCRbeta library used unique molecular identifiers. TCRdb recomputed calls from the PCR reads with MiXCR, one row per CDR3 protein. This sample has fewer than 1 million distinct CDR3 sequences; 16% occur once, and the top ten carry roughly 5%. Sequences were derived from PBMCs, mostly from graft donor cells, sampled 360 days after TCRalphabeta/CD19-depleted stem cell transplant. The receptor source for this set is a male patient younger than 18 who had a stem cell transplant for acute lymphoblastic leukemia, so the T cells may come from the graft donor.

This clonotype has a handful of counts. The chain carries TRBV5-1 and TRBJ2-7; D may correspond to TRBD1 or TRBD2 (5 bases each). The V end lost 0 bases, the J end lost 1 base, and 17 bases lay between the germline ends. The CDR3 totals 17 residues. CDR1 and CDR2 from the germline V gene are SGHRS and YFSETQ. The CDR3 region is CASSLDLGLGGSYEQYF. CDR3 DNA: TGCGCCAGCAGCTTGGATTTGGGGCTAGGCGGGTCCTACGAGCAGTACTTC.

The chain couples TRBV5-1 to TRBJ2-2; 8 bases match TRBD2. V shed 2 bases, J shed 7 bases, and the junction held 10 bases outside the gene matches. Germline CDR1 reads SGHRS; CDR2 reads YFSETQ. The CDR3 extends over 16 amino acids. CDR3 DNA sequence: TGCGCCAGCAGCTTCTTTAGCGGGATTTTTGGCGGGGAGCTGTTTTTT. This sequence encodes CASSFFSGIFGGELFF.

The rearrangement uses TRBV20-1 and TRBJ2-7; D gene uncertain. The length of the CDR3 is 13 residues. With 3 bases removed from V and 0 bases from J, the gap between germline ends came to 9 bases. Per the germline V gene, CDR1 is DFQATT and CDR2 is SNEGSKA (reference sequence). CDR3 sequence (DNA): TGCAGTGCTAGGAGCCCTTCCTCCTACGAGCAGTACTTC. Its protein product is CSARSPSSYEQYF.

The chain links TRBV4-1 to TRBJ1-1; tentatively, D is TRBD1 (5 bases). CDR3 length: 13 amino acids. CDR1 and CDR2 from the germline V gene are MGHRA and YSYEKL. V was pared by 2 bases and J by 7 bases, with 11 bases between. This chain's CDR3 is CASSQKGPDEAFF. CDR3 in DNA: TGCGCCAGCAGCCAAAAGGGGCCCGATGAAGCTTTCTTT.

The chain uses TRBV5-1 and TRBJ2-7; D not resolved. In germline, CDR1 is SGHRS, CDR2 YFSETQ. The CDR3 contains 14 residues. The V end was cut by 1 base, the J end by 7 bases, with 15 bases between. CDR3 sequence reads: CASSLPGTAREQYF. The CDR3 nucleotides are TGCGCCAGCAGCTTGCCCGGAACCGCTAGGGAGCAGTACTTC.

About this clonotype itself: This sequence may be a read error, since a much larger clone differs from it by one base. In nucleotides, the CDR3 is TGTGCCAGCAGTCAACGTCTCCAAGGACAGGAATCAGAGGCCCAGTACTTC. As protein: CASSQRLQGQESEAQYF. The rearrangement joins TRBV12-3 or TRBV12-4 to TRBJ2-5; the match to TRBD1 covers 7 bases. The CDR3 is 17 amino acids.

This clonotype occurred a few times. CDR3 sequence: CASSQGNLAGANIQYF. The CDR3 nucleotides are TGTGCCAGCAGCCAAGGAAACCTAGCGGGAGCGAACATTCAGTACTTC. The chain employs TRBV4-2 and TRBJ2-4; 10 nucleotides match TRBD2. The germline CDR1 and CDR2 sequences are LGHNA and YNFKEQ. The junction had 7 bases not matched to a gene; V was cut back by 1 base and J by 7 bases. The CDR3 is 16 amino acids.

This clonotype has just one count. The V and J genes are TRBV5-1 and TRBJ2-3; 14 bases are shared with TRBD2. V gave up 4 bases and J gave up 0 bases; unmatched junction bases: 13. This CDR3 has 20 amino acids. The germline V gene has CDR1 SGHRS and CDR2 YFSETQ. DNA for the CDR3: TGCGCCAGCAGCCTAATACCGGGACTAGCGGGAGAGGGGAGCACAGATACGCAGTATTTT. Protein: CASSLIPGLAGEGSTDTQYF.

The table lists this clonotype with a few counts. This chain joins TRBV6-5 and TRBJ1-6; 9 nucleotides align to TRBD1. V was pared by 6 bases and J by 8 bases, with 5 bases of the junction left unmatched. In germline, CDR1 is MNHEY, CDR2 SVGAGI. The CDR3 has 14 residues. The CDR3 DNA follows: TGTGCCAGCAGCGCCGGGACAGGGTATTCACCCCTCCACTTT. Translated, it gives CASSAGTGYSPLHF.

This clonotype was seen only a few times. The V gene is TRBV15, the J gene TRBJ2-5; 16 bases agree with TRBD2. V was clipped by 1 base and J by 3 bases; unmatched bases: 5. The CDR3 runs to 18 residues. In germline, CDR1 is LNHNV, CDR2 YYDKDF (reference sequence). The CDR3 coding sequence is TGTGCCACCAGCAGAGGTTCCGGGACTAGCGGGAGGGAAGAGACCCAGTACTTC. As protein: CATSRGSGTSGREETQYF.

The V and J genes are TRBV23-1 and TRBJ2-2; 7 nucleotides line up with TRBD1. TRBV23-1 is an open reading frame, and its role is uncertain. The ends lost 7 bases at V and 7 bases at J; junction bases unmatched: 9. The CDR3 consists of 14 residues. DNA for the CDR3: TGCGCCAGCACTCAGGGGGATCGGGTCGGGGAGCTGTTTTTT. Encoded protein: CASTQGDRVGELFF.

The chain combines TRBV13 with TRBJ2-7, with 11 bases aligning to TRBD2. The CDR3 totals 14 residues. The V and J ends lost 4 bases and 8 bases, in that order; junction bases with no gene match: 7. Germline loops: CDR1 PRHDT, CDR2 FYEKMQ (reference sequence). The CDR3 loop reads CASSYPTSGSQQYF. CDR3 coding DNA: TGTGCCAGCAGCTACCCCACTAGCGGGAGTCAGCAGTACTTC.

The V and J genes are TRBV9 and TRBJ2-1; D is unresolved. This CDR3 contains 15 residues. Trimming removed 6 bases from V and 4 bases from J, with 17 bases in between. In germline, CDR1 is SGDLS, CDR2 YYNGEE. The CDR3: CASNPAGTGYNEQFF. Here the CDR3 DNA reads TGTGCCAGCAACCCAGCTGGTACTGGATACAATGAGCAGTTCTTC. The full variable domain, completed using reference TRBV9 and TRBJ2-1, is DSGVTQTPKHLITATGQRVTLRCSPRSGDLSVYWYQQSLDQGLQFLIQYYNGEERAKGNILERFSAQQFPDLHSELNLSSLELGDSALYFCASNPAGTGYNEQFFGPGTRLTVL.

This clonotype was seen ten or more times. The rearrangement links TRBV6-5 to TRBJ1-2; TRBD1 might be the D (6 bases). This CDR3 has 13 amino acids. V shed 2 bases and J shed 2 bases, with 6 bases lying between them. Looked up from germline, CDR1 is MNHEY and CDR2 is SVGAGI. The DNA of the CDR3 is TGTGCCAGCAGTTACGGGGGCAACTATGGCTACACCTTC. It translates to CASSYGGNYGYTF.